These 20 T cell receptor beta chains share one sample of origin, sequenced in a study of PD-1 blockade in classical Hodgkin lymphoma. Time point denoted: newly diagnosed, previously untreated cHL patient sample. The data were produced by immunoSEQ multiplex PCR, yet TCRdb's version contains in-frame clones alone and is incomplete. The sample yields roughly 70,000 clones, 93% seen once. The sequencing input was peripheral blood mononuclear cells (PBMCs). All receptors come from a human donor with classical Hodgkin lymphoma.

The CDR3 DNA follows: TGTGCCAGCAGTTACTCTCGGAGGATTATGAACACTGAAGCTTTCTTT. Amino acids: CASSYSRRIMNTEAFF. This chain links TRBV6-5 with TRBJ1-1; D uncertain. V was cut by 0 bases and J by 0 bases, with 11 bases left in between. Looked up from germline, CDR1 is MNHEY and CDR2 is SVGAGI. This CDR3 region has 16 residues.

V is TRBV10-3 and J is TRBJ1-2; 8 positions agree with TRBD1. Trimming removed 1 base from V and 5 bases from J; junction bases left unmatched: 3. This CDR3 is built from 14 residues. The V gene's germline CDR1 is ENHRY and CDR2 SYGVKD. The CDR3, as DNA: TGTGCCATCAGTGAGTTGGGGGACAGGTATGGCTACACCTTC. It encodes CAISELGDRYGYTF.

The chain has TRBV15 and TRBJ2-5, with TRBD2 matching over 9 bases. The CDR3 is made up of 17 amino acids. J gave up 5 bases and V 0 bases, and 10 bases lay outside the gene matches. The germline gives CDR1 LNHNV, CDR2 YYDKDF (reference sequence). The CDR3 DNA is TGTGCCACCAGCAGAGAAGGTCAGCGGGGGGCCCGGGAGACCCAGTACTTC. It codes for CATSREGQRGARETQYF.

The chain uses TRBV20-1 and TRBJ2-5; no clear D gene. V was cut by 2 bases and J by 2 bases, with 0 bases left in between. Germline lookup yields CDR1 DFQATT and CDR2 SNEGSKA (reference sequence). This CDR3 contains 10 residues. The CDR3 spells CSARQETQYF. The CDR3 bases are TGCAGTGCTAGACAAGAGACCCAGTACTTC.

The genes are TRBV28 and TRBJ1-4; tentative D call: TRBD1 (5 bases). The CDR3 extends over 15 amino acids. CDR1 and CDR2 (germline): MDHEN, SYDVKM. V lost 7 bases and J 5 bases, leaving 17 bases between the germline ends. The CDR3 here is CASTLGARGNEKLFF. The CDR3, as DNA: TGTGCCAGCACCCTCGGGGCGCGGGGAAATGAAAAACTGTTTTTT.

The chain joins TRBV5-1 to TRBJ1-4; D is ambiguous. Looked up from germline, CDR1 is SGHRS and CDR2 is YFSETQ. The V end was cut by 0 bases, the J end by 3 bases, with 6 bases between. CDR3 length: 14 residues. CDR3 region: CASSLGGANEKLFF. The CDR3 DNA reads TGCGCCAGCAGCTTGGGTGGGGCTAATGAAAAACTGTTTTTT.

This chain connects TRBV30 to TRBJ2-2, with D uncertain. The V and J ends lost 3 bases and 4 bases respectively, with 12 bases between them. CDR3 length equals 14 residues. Germline loops: CDR1 GTSNPN, CDR2 SVGIG (reference sequence). Written as DNA, the CDR3 is TGTGCCTGGAGCCATCGAAGCACCACCGGGGAGCTGTTTTTT. Amino acids: CAWSHRSTTGELFF.

This CDR3 is CASRPTGRAAIYF. CDR3 nucleotides: TGTGCCAGCAGGCCTACAGGGAGGGCGGCCATATATTTT. J is TRBJ1-3 and V is TRBV28; tentative D call: TRBD1 (6 bases). The CDR3 covers 13 residues. Germline lookup yields CDR1 MDHEN and CDR2 SYDVKM. V was trimmed by 6 bases and J by 11 bases, leaving 17 bases between them.

The V and J genes are TRBV9 and TRBJ1-6; 10 nucleotides line up with TRBD1. The CDR3 contains 16 residues. V shed 3 bases, J shed 6 bases, and the junction held 6 bases outside the gene matches. CDR1 and CDR2 (germline): SGDLS, YYNGEE. The CDR3 is CASSGPGTGVNSPLHF. As DNA, the CDR3 is TGTGCCAGCAGCGGTCCGGGGACAGGGGTTAATTCACCCCTCCACTTT.

This sequence joins TRBV7-6 and TRBJ2-1; 11 nucleotides match TRBD2. Per germline, CDR1 SGHVS and CDR2 FNYEAQ. CDR3 length: 15 residues. V was clipped by 5 bases and J by 8 bases; unmatched bases: 8. CDR3 region: CASSLTSGGGDEQFF. CDR3 DNA: TGTGCCAGCAGCCTTACTAGCGGGGGAGGGGATGAGCAGTTCTTC.

Only one count was recorded for this clone. The gene calls are TRBV6-6 and TRBJ2-5; D ambiguous. CDR1 and CDR2 (germline): MNHNY, SVGAGI (reference sequence). The CDR3 is 12 amino acids. V was trimmed by 4 bases and J by 4 bases, leaving 7 bases between them. The CDR3 region has the DNA TGTGCCAGCAGTTCGACCCCAGAGACCCAGTACTTC. The encoded protein is CASSSTPETQYF.

This chain uses TRBV18 with TRBJ2-3; D remains unclear. The CDR3 covers 14 residues. Trimming stripped 3 bases from V and 2 bases from J, with 9 bases between. The germline CDR1 and CDR2 sequences are KGHSH and LQKENI. The CDR3 sequence: CASSPFQDTDTQYF. CDR3 DNA: TGTGCCAGCTCACCCTTCCAGGACACAGATACGCAGTATTTT.

The CDR3 spells CASSLADTQYF. CDR3 nucleotides: TGTGCCAGCAGCTTAGCAGATACGCAGTATTTT. The chain uses TRBV7-2 and TRBJ2-3, with unresolved D. The length of the CDR3 is 11 residues. The V and J ends lost 0 bases and 5 bases respectively, with 0 bases between them. The germline V gene has CDR1 SGHTA and CDR2 FQGNSA. Supplemented by reference TRBV7-2 and TRBJ2-3, the full variable domain reads GAGVSQSPSNKVTEKGKDVELRCDPISGHTALYWYRQSLGQGLEFLIYFQGNSAPDKSGLPSDRFSAERTGGSVSTLTIQRTQQEDSAVYLCASSLADTQYFGPGTRLTVL.

The chain is built from TRBV30 and TRBJ1-5; 7 bases map to TRBD1. V was clipped by 5 bases and J by 6 bases; unmatched bases: 13. The CDR3 has 15 amino acids. CDR1 and CDR2 (germline): GTSNPN, SVGIG (reference sequence). Written as DNA, the CDR3 is TGTGCCTGGGGGTGGGACAGCAAAGCCCGTCAGCCCCAGCATTTT. Translated: CAWGWDSKARQPQHF. The full variable domain, rest sourced from reference TRBV30 and TRBJ1-5, is SQTIHQWPATLVQPVGSPLSLECTVEGTSNPNLYWYRQAAGRGLQLLFYSVGIGQISSEVPQNLSASRPQDRQFILSSKKLLLSDSGFYLCAWGWDSKARQPQHFGDGTRLSIL.

The rearrangement joins TRBV30 to TRBJ1-1; D gene unclear. The CDR3 spans 14 residues. Germline V gives CDR1 GTSNPN, CDR2 SVGIG (reference sequence). The V gene lost 2 bases and the J gene lost 0 bases, with 10 bases spanning the gap. Here the CDR3 reads CAWSTGLMNTEAFF. CDR3 DNA sequence: TGTGCCTGGAGTACGGGCCTCATGAACACTGAAGCTTTCTTT.

This chain's CDR3 is CASSQDLAVAGGLAKNIQYF. The DNA for the CDR3 is TGCGCCAGCAGCCAAGATTTGGCGGTAGCGGGGGGGCTAGCCAAAAACATTCAGTACTTC. V is TRBV4-1 and J is TRBJ2-4; 11 bases fit TRBD2. Germline V gene sequence: CDR1 MGHRA, CDR2 YSYEKL. V was clipped by 0 bases and J by 0 bases; unmatched bases: 10. This CDR3 comprises 20 residues.

The chain has TRBV2 and TRBJ2-3; 7 bases align to TRBD1. Per the germline V gene, CDR1 is SNHLY and CDR2 is FYNNEI. After removal of 8 bases from V and 2 bases from J, the junction contained 4 bases not matched to a gene. This CDR3 comprises 13 residues. CDR3 in DNA: TGTGCCAGCTCACAGGGGATCACAGATACGCAGTATTTT. Translation: CASSQGITDTQYF.

This rearrangement joins TRBV28 to TRBJ1-4; perhaps TRBD1 as D (6 bases). V lost 6 bases and J 14 bases, leaving 16 bases between the germline ends. The germline CDR1 and CDR2 sequences are MDHEN and SYDVKM. The CDR3 has 12 residues. The CDR3: CASSPGERGLFF. CDR3 coding DNA: TGTGCCAGCAGCCCCGGGGAGAGGGGGCTGTTTTTT.

J is TRBJ2-3 and V is TRBV28; 7 positions match TRBD2. J was trimmed by 6 bases and V by 7 bases; bases with no gene match: 10. The CDR3 contains 14 residues. The germline gives CDR1 MDHEN, CDR2 SYDVKM. In nucleotides, the CDR3 is TGTGCCAGCATCCGGACTAGTGGCTGGGATACGCAGTATTTT. Amino acid sequence: CASIRTSGWDTQYF.

This sequence joins TRBV5-1 and TRBJ1-2; no clear D. V was trimmed by 0 bases and J by 3 bases, leaving 6 bases between them. This CDR3 has 13 residues. In germline, CDR1 is SGHRS, CDR2 YFSETQ. Written as DNA, the CDR3 is TGCGCCAGCAGCTTGGCCATCGACTATGGCTACACCTTC. It translates to CASSLAIDYGYTF.